These 12 T cell receptor beta chains came from one sample sequenced in a study of neurological immune-mediated disorders. One entry per CDR3 protein, called by TCRdb with MiXCR from the 5' RACE reads. The data hold about 54,000 distinct CDR3 sequences, with approximately 3.6% observed a single time. Specimen: CD4+ T cells from blood. The receptors stem from a woman aged 40 to 50 with multiple sclerosis.

This clonotype was seen at least ten times. The rearrangement uses TRBV4-1 and TRBJ2-7; D is uncertain. The CDR3 contains 15 residues. Germline CDR1 is MGHRA and CDR2 is YSYEKL. Trimming removed 4 bases from V and 0 bases from J, with 13 bases in between. The CDR3 here is CASSRDIFGSYEQYF. Written as DNA, the CDR3 is TGCGCCAGCAGCCGAGACATCTTTGGCTCCTACGAGCAGTACTTC.

This clonotype occurred many times. The chain joins TRBV20-1 to TRBJ1-6; TRBD1 matches 7 bases. This CDR3 contains 16 residues. The V gene end was trimmed by 3 bases and the J gene end by 6 bases; junction bases not matched to a gene: 11. Per germline, CDR1 DFQATT and CDR2 SNEGSKA (reference sequence). CDR3 sequence: CSASSTRDSLNSPLHF. The CDR3 DNA follows: TGCAGTGCTAGTTCCACCCGGGACAGCCTTAATTCACCCCTCCACTTT.

This clonotype was observed at least ten times. The chain employs TRBV4-2 and TRBJ1-2; D not certain. The germline V gene encodes CDR1 LGHNA and CDR2 YNFKEQ. The CDR3 runs 14 residues. V lost 3 bases and J 4 bases, leaving 12 bases between the germline ends. Here the CDR3 DNA reads TGTGCCAGCAGCCAGATCCGGGATTCCTATGGCTACACCTTC. It yields the protein CASSQIRDSYGYTF.

There are many counts of this clonotype. The chain joins TRBV20-1 to TRBJ1-3; the D gene is possibly TRBD1 (5 bases). Trimming shortened V by 0 bases and J by 4 bases, and 13 bases separated the two germline ends. CDR1 and CDR2 (germline): DFQATT, SNEGSKA (reference sequence). There are 15 residues in the CDR3. In nucleotides, the CDR3 is TGCAGTGCTAGAGATGGGCAGGGACTCGGAAACACCATATATTTT. Amino acid sequence: CSARDGQGLGNTIYF.

This clonotype was seen repeatedly, ten times or more. This chain uses TRBV7-9 with TRBJ1-4; D might be TRBD1 (6 bases). Looked up from germline, CDR1 is SEHNR and CDR2 is FQNEAQ (reference sequence). Trimming pared 1 base from V and 8 bases from J, leaving 8 bases between. This CDR3 is built from 13 residues. DNA for the CDR3: TGTGCCAGCAGCTTAGGAACAGGGGAAAAACTGTTTTTT. This sequence encodes CASSLGTGEKLFF.

The rearrangement links TRBV2 to TRBJ2-2; D unclear. Germline loops: CDR1 SNHLY, CDR2 FYNNEI. This CDR3 region has 12 residues. The V gene lost 7 bases and the J gene lost 6 bases, with 9 bases spanning the gap. CDR3 bases: TGTGCCAGCACTCAGGAAGCCGGGGAGCTGTTTTTT. Translation: CASTQEAGELFF.

The sample holds many counts of this clonotype. This rearrangement joins TRBV18 to TRBJ1-3; D uncertain. This CDR3 region has 16 residues. Per germline, CDR1 KGHSH and CDR2 LQKENI. Trimming removed 1 base from V and 2 bases from J, with 12 bases in between. As DNA, the CDR3 is TGTGCCAGCTCACCACTGCCAACCCGCACTGGAAACACCATATATTTT. Protein: CASSPLPTRTGNTIYF.

V is TRBV30 and J is TRBJ1-5, with TRBD1 as a possible D gene (5 bases). V was pared by 0 bases and J by 6 bases, with 24 bases between. CDR3 size: 18 residues. CDR1 GTSNPN and CDR2 SVGIG come from the germline V gene (reference sequence). CDR3 in amino acids: CAWSVLLVSRGSRQPQHF. The CDR3 DNA sequence: TGTGCCTGGAGTGTACTCTTAGTTTCTAGGGGCAGCCGTCAGCCCCAGCATTTT.

The chain combines TRBV5-1 with TRBJ1-5; D ambiguous. This CDR3 has 11 amino acids. V shed 1 base and J shed 11 bases, with 7 bases lying between them. CDR1 is SGHRS and CDR2 is YFSETQ in the germline V gene. CDR3 in DNA: TGCGCCAGCAGCTTGTTGGAGACCCAGCATTTT. The encoded protein is CASSLLETQHF. Using reference TRBV5-1 and TRBJ1-5 for the parts outside the CDR3, the full variable domain is KAGVTQTPRYLIKTRGQQVTLSCSPISGHRSVSWYQQTPGQGLQFLFEYFSETQRNKGNFPGRFSGRQFSNSRSEMNVSTLELGDSALYLCASSLLETQHFGDGTRLSIL.

This clonotype has ten or more counts. An end of the junction does not agree with germline; a read error may underlie this. The chain combines TRBV5-1 with TRBJ1-1; 10 positions agree with TRBD1. The CDR3 runs 15 residues. Germline V CDR1 and CDR2: SGHRS, YFSETQ. The CDR3 reads CASRLDPTGGLEAFF. The CDR3, as DNA: TGCGCCAGCAGATTGGACCCGACAGGGGGCCTTGAAGCTTTCTTT.

This clonotype was detected many times. The chain joins TRBV7-8 to TRBJ1-6, with a tentative D call TRBD1 (5 bases). The ends were cut back, 2 bases at V and 7 bases at J, with 15 bases in the middle. The CDR3 is 16 residues long. Germline lookup yields CDR1 SGHVS and CDR2 FQNEAQ. The CDR3 loop reads CASSLSLSGNNSPLHF. The CDR3 DNA sequence: TGTGCCAGCAGCTTATCCCTGTCAGGGAACAATTCACCCCTCCACTTT.

This clonotype occurred many times. The CDR3 is CASSLAAGRGANVLTF. Written as DNA, the CDR3 is TGTGCCAGCAGTTTAGCCGCCGGGAGGGGGGCCAACGTCCTGACTTTC. The chain couples TRBV27 to TRBJ2-6, with TRBD2 matching over 7 bases. The CDR3 is made up of 16 amino acids. The J segment lost 4 bases and the V segment lost 2 bases, leaving 5 bases of the junction unmatched. From germline, CDR1 is MNHEY and CDR2 SMNVEV (reference sequence).